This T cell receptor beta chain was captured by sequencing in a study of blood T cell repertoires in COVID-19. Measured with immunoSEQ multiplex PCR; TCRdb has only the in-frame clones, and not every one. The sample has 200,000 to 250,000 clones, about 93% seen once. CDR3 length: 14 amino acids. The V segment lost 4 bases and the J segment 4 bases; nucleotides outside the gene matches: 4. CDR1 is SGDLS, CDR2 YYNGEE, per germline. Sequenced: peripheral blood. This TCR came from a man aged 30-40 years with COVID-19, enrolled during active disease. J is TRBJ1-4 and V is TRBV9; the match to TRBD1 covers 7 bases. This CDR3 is CASSLRQGNEKLFF. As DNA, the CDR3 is TGTGCCAGCAGCTTAAGACAGGGTAATGAAAAACTGTTTTTT.